This entry describes one T cell receptor beta chain. Germline values: CDR1 SGHDN, CDR2 FVKESK. V shed 4 bases and J 5 bases; nucleotides not matched to a gene: 4. The CDR3 totals 14 residues. This specimen belongs to a study of blood T cell repertoires in COVID-19. Turning to the study itself: Acute-phase and convalescent COVID-19 samples originated in the United States, Italy and Spain. Sources were T cells, B-cell-depleted T cells, or PBMCs; the material itself was cDNA or gDNA.

The age range of participants was about 18 to 100 years, with residence in about two dozen US areas. Which cohort a participant joined came from the clinical history participants gave. Measured with immunoSEQ multiplex PCR; TCRdb has only the in-frame clones, and not every one. The sample carries about 170,000 clones, roughly 85% recorded once. The sequencing input was PBMCs or T cells enriched from blood (not recorded which). The clonotype originates from a woman in her 70s in a cohort exposed to, infected with or recovered from COVID-19 (not recorded which). This chain links TRBV14 with TRBJ1-5, with 8 bases fitting TRBD1. CDR3 DNA: TGTGCCAGCAGCCCCGGACAGGGAGATCAGCCCCAGCATTTT. It specifies CASSPGQGDQPQHF.